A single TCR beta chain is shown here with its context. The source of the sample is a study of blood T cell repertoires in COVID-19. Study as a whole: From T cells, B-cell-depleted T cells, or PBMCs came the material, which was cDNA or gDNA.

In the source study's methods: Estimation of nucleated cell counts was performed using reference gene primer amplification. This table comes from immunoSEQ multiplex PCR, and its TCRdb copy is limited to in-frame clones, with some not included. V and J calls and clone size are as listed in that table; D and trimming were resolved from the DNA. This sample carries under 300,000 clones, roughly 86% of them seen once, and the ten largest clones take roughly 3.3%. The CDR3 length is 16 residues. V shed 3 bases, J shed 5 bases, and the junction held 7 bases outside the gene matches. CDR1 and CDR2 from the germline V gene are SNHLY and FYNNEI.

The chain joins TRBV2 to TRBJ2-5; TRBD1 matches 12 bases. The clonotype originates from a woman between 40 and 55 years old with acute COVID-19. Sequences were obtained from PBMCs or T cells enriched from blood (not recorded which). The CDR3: CASSDAGTGGLETQYF. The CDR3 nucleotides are TGTGCCAGCAGTGATGCCGGGACAGGGGGCTTGGAGACCCAGTACTTC.